A single sample is the source of the 9 T cell receptor beta chains below, sequenced in a study of control samples from healthy donors and cancer patients. The repertoire was sequenced with immunoSEQ multiplex PCR; TCRdb's copy has only in-frame clones and lacks some. This sample has over 150,000 clones, with around 94% found just once. Sequenced input: blood. The receptor source for this set is a woman aged 18-29 years in good health.

The genes are TRBV28 and TRBJ1-1; 10 bases line up with TRBD1. The CDR3 runs to 14 residues. CDR1 MDHEN and CDR2 SYDVKM come from the germline V gene. Trimming took 6 bases from V and 4 from J; bases not matched to a gene: 5. CDR3 amino acids: CASRGTGEFTEAFF. CDR3 sequence (DNA): TGTGCCAGCAGGGGGACAGGGGAATTCACTGAAGCTTTCTTT. The variable domain in full, completed from reference TRBV28 and TRBJ1-1, reads DVKVTQSSRYLVKRTGEKVFLECVQDMDHENMFWYRQDPGLGLRLIYFSYDVKMKEKGDIPEGYSVSREKKERFSLILESASTNQTSMYLCASRGTGEFTEAFFGQGTRLTVV.

The J gene is TRBJ1-2, the V gene TRBV19, with a tentative D call TRBD1 (5 bases). The V and J ends lost 8 bases and 0 bases respectively, with 10 bases between them. Germline V CDR1 and CDR2: LNHDA, SQIVND (reference sequence). The CDR3 spans 13 residues. CDR3 protein: CASVKGTNYGYTF. CDR3 DNA: TGTGCCAGTGTGAAGGGGACTAACTATGGCTACACCTTC.

The gene calls are TRBV10-3 and TRBJ2-7, with 7 bases identical to TRBD1. The CDR3 totals 15 residues. CDR1 is ENHRY, CDR2 SYGVKD, per germline. Trimming removed 7 bases from V and 4 bases from J; junction bases left unmatched: 13. The CDR3 loop is CAINQGDISSYEQYF. CDR3 nucleotides: TGTGCCATCAACCAGGGGGATATTTCCTCTTACGAGCAGTACTTC.

In this sample, this clone turned up once. This chain links TRBV9 with TRBJ2-7; D is possibly TRBD2 (6 bases). V lost 4 bases and J lost 5, with 16 bases in between. Germline CDR1 is SGDLS and CDR2 is YYNGEE. The CDR3 loop spans 14 amino acids. CDR3: CASSLGLSAHEQYF. The CDR3 nucleotides read TGTGCCAGCAGCCTTGGACTAAGCGCTCACGAGCAGTACTTC.

This chain links TRBV18 with TRBJ1-5; 10 bases are a match to TRBD1. CDR1 and CDR2 from the germline V gene are KGHSH and LQKENI. V gave up 4 bases and J gave up 5 bases; unmatched junction bases: 2. The CDR3 contains 14 residues. This CDR3 is CASSQGTGDQPQHF. In DNA, the CDR3 is TGTGCCAGCTCACAGGGGACAGGGGATCAGCCCCAGCATTTT.

The chain links TRBV21-1 to TRBJ1-5; TRBD1 is the table's D call, not checked against the DNA. TRBV21-1 is classified as a pseudogene. The CDR3 is 22 residues long. For the CDR3, the DNA is TGTGCCAGCAGCAAAGCAAATATGGTCGATAGGGACAGTGCTGATGTGGGGCAGCCCCAGCATTTT. Amino acid sequence: CASSKANMVDRDSADVGQPQHF.

This chain joins TRBV15 and TRBJ1-5, with D unresolved. The CDR3 is 15 amino acids. The V end lost 2 bases, the J end lost 5 bases, and 13 bases lay between the germline ends. CDR1 is LNHNV and CDR2 is YYDKDF in the germline V gene (reference sequence). CDR3 amino acids: CATSRRTALDQPQHF. CDR3 in DNA: TGTGCCACCAGCAGACGTACAGCACTAGATCAGCCCCAGCATTTT.

This chain connects TRBV6-1 to TRBJ1-4; tentative D call: TRBD1 (5 bases). V lost 0 bases and J lost 7, with 12 bases in between. CDR3 size: 15 residues. Germline V CDR1 and CDR2: MNHNS, SASEGT. In DNA, the CDR3 is TGTGCCAGCAGTGAAGCTTGGGGCGTGAGTGAAAAACTGTTTTTT. This translates into CASSEAWGVSEKLFF.

Regarding this clone: At one end the junction does not follow the germline gene, possibly because of a read error. The chain carries TRBV7-7 and TRBJ2-1, with D hard to call. The CDR3 is 17 residues long. Germline lookup yields CDR1 SSHAT and CDR2 FNYEAQ (reference sequence). CDR3 DNA: TGTGCTAGCAGCTTAGAAGCATCTCTGAGCTCCTACAATGAGCAGTTCTTC. Its protein product is CASSLEASLSSYNEQFF. The variable domain in full, with the rest retrieved from reference TRBV7-7 and TRBJ2-1, is GAGVSQSPRYKVTKRGQDVTLRCDPISSHATLYWYQQALGQGPEFLTYFNYEAQPDKSGLPSDRFSAERPEGSISTLTIQRTEQRDSAMYRCASSLEASLSSYNEQFFGPGTRLTVL.